This paragraph covers one T cell receptor (beta chain) sequence. This entry belongs to a study of T cell responses to AZD1222 COVID-19 vaccine. Study-level background: Second doses at about 4 or about 12 weeks were pooled.

Trimming removed 6 bases at V and 5 bases at J, with 19 bases between. Germline values: CDR1 MNHEY, CDR2 SVGAGI. This CDR3 is 15 amino acids long. The data were produced by immunoSEQ multiplex PCR, yet TCRdb's version contains in-frame clones alone and is incomplete. The sample records 130,000 or so clones, 85% to 90% being singletons. The material was peripheral blood, obtained on day 0 of AZD1222 vaccination. This chain connects TRBV6-5 to TRBJ2-5; D uncertain. The receptor was isolated from an adult in good health. The CDR3 loop is CASSHGFWVGETQYF. The CDR3 nucleotides are TGTGCCAGCAGCCACGGGTTTTGGGTTGGGGAGACCCAGTACTTC.